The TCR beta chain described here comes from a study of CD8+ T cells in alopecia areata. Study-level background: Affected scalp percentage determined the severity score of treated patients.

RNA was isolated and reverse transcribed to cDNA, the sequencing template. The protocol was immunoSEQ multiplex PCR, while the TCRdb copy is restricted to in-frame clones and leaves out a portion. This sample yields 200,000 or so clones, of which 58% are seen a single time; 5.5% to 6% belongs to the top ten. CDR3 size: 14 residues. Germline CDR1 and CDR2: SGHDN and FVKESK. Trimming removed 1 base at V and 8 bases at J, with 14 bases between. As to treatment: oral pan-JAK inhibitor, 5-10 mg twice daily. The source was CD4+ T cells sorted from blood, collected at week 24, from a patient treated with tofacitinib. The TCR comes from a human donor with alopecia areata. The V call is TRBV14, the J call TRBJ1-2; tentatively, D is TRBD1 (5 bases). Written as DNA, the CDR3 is TGTGCCAGCAGCCAAGTGGGCAGGGACGGGGGCTACACCTTC. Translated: CASSQVGRDGGYTF.